The 10 T cell receptor beta chains given below trace back to one sample, sequenced in a study of regulatory T cells in long-lasting Graves disease. Time point of the sample: newly diagnosed GD, antithyroid drugs for less than 3 months. PBMCs provided the RNA from which the TCR library was made. The TCR beta library used iRepertoire HTBI primers with Arm-PCR amplification of CDR3. Each CDR3 protein gets one entry after TCRdb re-called the multiplex PCR reads with MiXCR. The data hold under 700,000 distinct CDR3 sequences, with about 15% observed a single time. The data were also submitted as part of a second study, on T cells in Graves' hyperthyroidism and ophthalmopathy.

Sequencing was performed on peripheral blood mononuclear cells (PBMCs), taken at new diagnosis, from a patient treated with antithyroid drugs. All receptors come from a woman aged 35 to 59 with Graves disease.

CDR3 sequence reads: CASSPIDNTEAFF. The CDR3 DNA sequence: TGTGCCAGCAGCCCCATTGATAACACTGAAGCTTTCTTT. V is TRBV28 and J is TRBJ1-1, with unresolved D. This CDR3 spans 13 amino acids. Per the germline V gene, CDR1 is MDHEN and CDR2 is SYDVKM. V lost 6 bases and J 2 bases, leaving 10 bases between the germline ends.

The chain is built from TRBV4-1 and TRBJ1-2; TRBD1 matches 8 bases. J was trimmed by 2 bases and V by 4 bases; bases with no gene match: 12. In germline, CDR1 is MGHRA, CDR2 YSYEKL. This CDR3 contains 17 residues. The DNA for the CDR3 is TGCGCCAGCAGCCTCCCCTTCGGGACAGGAGCAAACTATGGCTACACCTTC. It yields the protein CASSLPFGTGANYGYTF.

This clonotype was seen a handful of times. J is TRBJ1-5 and V is TRBV5-5; D not resolved. The CDR3 is made up of 16 amino acids. Per the germline V gene, CDR1 is SGHKS and CDR2 is YYEKEE (reference sequence). V was shortened by 2 bases and J by 4 bases, with 16 bases between the two germline ends. Here the CDR3 DNA reads TGTGCCAGCAGCTTTGAGGCCCCGAGAACGAATCAGCCCCAGCATTTT. Residues: CASSFEAPRTNQPQHF.

This clonotype was observed a handful of times. The chain has TRBV6-1 and TRBJ2-7; tentatively, D is TRBD1 (5 bases). This CDR3 has 13 residues. Germline CDR1 is MNHNS and CDR2 is SASEGT. Trimming cost V 5 bases and J 3 bases, with 11 bases left between them. The CDR3 bases are TGTGCCAGCAGTAGTGACAGATTCTACGAGCAGTACTTC. This translates into CASSSDRFYEQYF.

This clonotype was observed many times. The rearrangement links TRBV6-1 to TRBJ2-6; 13 positions match TRBD2. Germline-derived CDR1 and CDR2 are MNHNS and SASEGT. V was pared by 4 bases and J by 0 bases, with 9 bases of the junction left unmatched. The CDR3 is made up of 20 amino acids. The CDR3 DNA reads TGTGCCAGCAGTGCGACTAGCGGGGGGACTCCCCCCTCTGGGGCCAACGTCCTGACTTTC. This gives the protein CASSATSGGTPPSGANVLTF.

This clonotype was counted between two and nine times. The CDR3 loop is CASSLSGSLAGGSYNEQFF. The CDR3 region has the DNA TGTGCCAGCAGCTTGTCTGGAAGTCTAGCGGGAGGCTCCTACAATGAGCAGTTCTTC. The chain carries TRBV7-3 and TRBJ2-1; 11 positions match TRBD2. CDR3 length equals 19 residues. Germline assignment: CDR1 SGHTA and CDR2 FQGTGA. V lost 3 bases and J lost 0; bases outside the gene matches: 10.

The V call is TRBV12-3 or TRBV12-4, the J call TRBJ1-3; D remains unclear. Trimming shortened V by 6 bases and J by 0 bases, and 15 bases separated the two germline ends. The CDR3 totals 16 residues. The CDR3 nucleotides read TGTGCCAGCAGCCCCCAGCGAGCTACCTCTGGAAACACCATATATTTT. Translation gives CASSPQRATSGNTIYF.

Turning to this clonotype: Relative to the germline gene, one junction end is altered; a read error may explain this. V is TRBV12-3 or TRBV12-4 and J is TRBJ1-1; 8 nucleotides align to TRBD1. The CDR3 totals 14 residues. The CDR3 DNA follows: TGTGCCAGCATTTCCGGACAGGGCTCCACTGAAGCTCTCTTT. Protein sequence: CASISGQGSTEALF.

This clonotype was seen repeatedly, ten times or more. V gene TRBV27 combines with J gene TRBJ1-1, with D tentatively TRBD1 (6 bases). CDR1 and CDR2 from the germline V gene are MNHEY and SMNVEV (reference sequence). Trimming shortened V by 4 bases and J by 0 bases, and 9 bases separated the two germline ends. The CDR3 is 14 amino acids. CDR3: CASSWDKMNTEAFF. For the CDR3, the DNA is TGTGCCAGCAGTTGGGACAAGATGAACACTGAAGCTTTCTTT.

The chain has TRBV10-3 and TRBJ2-7, with TRBD1 matching over 9 bases. V was clipped by 2 bases and J by 0 bases; unmatched bases: 8. This CDR3 comprises 17 residues. Germline CDR1 ENHRY, CDR2 SYGVKD. CDR3 bases: TGTGCCATCAGTGAGGGAACCGGGACAGGGCGCTCCTACGAGCAGTACTTC. Translated, it gives CAISEGTGTGRSYEQYF.